The TCR beta chain described here comes from a study of blood T cell repertoires in COVID-19. Original processing notes: Scientists estimated how many nucleated cells there were by amplifying reference gene primers. Libraries were prepared by immunoSEQ multiplex PCR; TCRdb keeps only in-frame clonotypes and omits some of them. That table gives V, J and clone size, and the DNA gave D and trimming. The table records approximately 80,000 clones, roughly nine tenths of them present only once. The CDR3 runs to 11 residues. Trimming removed 2 bases at V and 6 bases at J, with 8 bases between. Germline CDR1 GTSNPN, CDR2 SVGIG (reference sequence).

The TCR originated in a human donor in a cohort sampled during active COVID-19. The chain is built from TRBV30 and TRBJ2-7; perhaps TRBD1 as D (6 bases). Source material: peripheral blood. CDR3 coding DNA: TGTGCCTGGAGTCTCAGGGGCGAGCAGTACTTC. It codes for CAWSLRGEQYF.